These 17 T cell receptor beta chains came from one sample sequenced in a study of shared clonotypes between healthy human individuals (dated by TCRdb to the early 2020s). CD8 naive samples were obtained by positive selection for CCR7 among CD45RO-negative cells, yielding a CD45RA+CCR7+ population from which TemRA cells were excluded. The method was the immunoSEQ multiplex PCR assay. Held by TCRdb, this immuneACCESS table contains in-frame sequences only and omits some clones. Under half of the omission traces to an unresolved V gene where checked; the cause of the rest is unknown. The sample table lists some 2 million clones, about 95% of them with a count of one. The top ten clonotypes cover roughly 1.1% of the sample. The sample was naive CD8+ T cells sorted from blood. The cell subset or site label corresponds to: CD45RA+CCR7+. The receptors stem from a man between 18 and 35 years old in good health.

This sequence joins TRBV6-1 and TRBJ1-2, with 8 bases that match TRBD1. The ends lost 3 bases at V and 4 bases at J; junction bases unmatched: 10. CDR1 and CDR2 (germline): MNHNS, SASEGT. The CDR3 length is 16 residues. The CDR3 region is CASSDTRAGTGYGYTF. In DNA form, the CDR3 reads TGTGCCAGCAGTGATACTAGAGCCGGGACAGGCTATGGCTACACCTTC.

V usage is TRBV4-1 and J usage is TRBJ2-7, with a tentative D call TRBD1 (6 bases). CDR3 length: 14 residues. The V and J ends lost 1 base and 7 bases respectively, with 14 bases between them. From germline, CDR1 is MGHRA and CDR2 YSYEKL. In nucleotides, the CDR3 is TGCGCCAGCAGCCAAGCACAGGGCGTGGGTGAGCAGTACTTC. Protein sequence: CASSQAQGVGEQYF.

The chain has TRBV4-1 and TRBJ2-1; no firm D call. V lost 4 bases and J 5 bases, leaving 6 bases between the germline ends. The germline V gene has CDR1 MGHRA and CDR2 YSYEKL. The CDR3 contains 12 residues. The CDR3 is CASSRNDNEQFF. The CDR3 DNA reads TGCGCCAGCAGCCGTAACGACAATGAGCAGTTCTTC.

The J gene is TRBJ1-4, the V gene TRBV4-1, with D perhaps TRBD1 (5 bases). Germline CDR1 and CDR2: MGHRA and YSYEKL. V gave up 8 bases and J gave up 5 bases, with 15 bases separating them. The CDR3 has 14 residues. This chain's CDR3 is CASSFRGDNEKLFF. As DNA, the CDR3 is TGCGCCAGCTCCTTTAGGGGCGACAATGAAAAACTGTTTTTT.

The CDR3 spells CASSPNLIYGNEQFF. For the CDR3, the DNA is TGTGCCAGCAGCCCAAACCTGATCTACGGGAATGAGCAGTTCTTC. This sequence joins TRBV7-2 and TRBJ2-1, with D uncertain. Per the germline V gene, CDR1 is SGHTA and CDR2 is FQGNSA. The CDR3 extends over 15 amino acids. V lost 5 bases and J 7 bases, leaving 18 bases between the germline ends.

The V gene is TRBV2, the J gene TRBJ2-7, with D tentatively TRBD2 (5 bases). The CDR3 has 13 amino acids. Germline values: CDR1 SNHLY, CDR2 FYNNEI. Trimming left V 6 bases short and J 1 base short, with 10 bases between. CDR3 sequence: CASRYGISYEQYF. The DNA of the CDR3 is TGTGCCAGCAGGTACGGGATTTCCTACGAGCAGTACTTC.

About this clone: Other DNA sequences of this sample code for an identical CDR3. The CDR3 region is CASSYGTSGYEQYF. DNA of the CDR3: TGTGCCAGCAGCTATGGGACTAGCGGGTACGAGCAGTACTTC. This chain uses TRBV7-2 with TRBJ2-7, with 12 bases matching TRBD2. Germline loops: CDR1 SGHTA, CDR2 FQGNSA. The V and J ends lost 4 bases and 4 bases, in that order; junction bases with no gene match: 2. There are 14 residues in the CDR3.

CDR3 sequence reads: CASSFMTGSNQPQHF. In DNA, the CDR3 is TGTGCCAGCAGCTTTATGACAGGTAGCAATCAGCCCCAGCATTTT. V is TRBV7-8 and J is TRBJ1-5, with TRBD1 as a possible D gene (6 bases). V gave up 3 bases and J gave up 0 bases, with 9 bases separating them. CDR1 is SGHVS, CDR2 FQNEAQ, per germline. This CDR3 has 15 residues.

V gene TRBV4-1 combines with J gene TRBJ1-2, with a possible D match to TRBD1 (5 bases). V was shortened by 0 bases and J by 6 bases, with 17 bases between the two germline ends. CDR1 is MGHRA and CDR2 is YSYEKL in the germline V gene. This CDR3 is 16 amino acids long. CDR3 DNA: TGCGCCAGCAGCCAAGATCCTCTCTGGGTGGGGGATGGCTACACCTTC. This gives the protein CASSQDPLWVGDGYTF.

Points on this clone: The sample contains more than one DNA sequence encoding this CDR3. This sequence joins TRBV27 and TRBJ2-7; 7 bases fit TRBD1. Trimming at V came to 2 bases and at J to 6 bases, leaving 4 bases not matched to a gene. CDR3 length: 13 amino acids. Germline CDR1 reads MNHEY; CDR2 reads SMNVEV (reference sequence). DNA for the CDR3: TGTGCCAGCAGTTTAGTAGGGGGCAGCGAGCAGTACTTC. This sequence encodes CASSLVGGSEQYF.

The chain recombines TRBV19 with TRBJ1-6; D possibly corresponds to TRBD1 (6 bases). Trimming took 5 bases from V and 9 from J, leaving 14 bases between them. CDR1 is LNHDA and CDR2 is SQIVND in the germline V gene (reference sequence). CDR3 length: 14 amino acids. This CDR3 reads CASSPRTEVSPLHF. CDR3 nucleotides: TGTGCCAGTAGTCCCCGGACAGAAGTTTCACCCCTCCACTTT.

For this clone: Different DNA sequences within this sample yield the same CDR3. The J gene is TRBJ2-2, the V gene TRBV7-9, with D possibly being TRBD2 (5 bases). V was clipped by 1 base and J by 3 bases, with 9 bases between them. CDR3 length: 15 residues. The germline V gene encodes CDR1 SEHNR and CDR2 FQNEAQ (reference sequence). As DNA, the CDR3 is TGTGCCAGCAGCTTAGAAGGAGGCTACACCGGGGAGCTGTTTTTT. As protein: CASSLEGGYTGELFF.

Here the CDR3 DNA reads TGTGCAAGACTGACAGGGATCGAGTCCTACGAGCAGTACTTC. The encoded protein is CARLTGIESYEQYF. This sequence joins TRBV12-2 and TRBJ2-7; no check of the table's D call, TRBD1, against the DNA was made. TRBV12-2 has pseudogene status. The CDR3 spans 14 residues.

The chain joins TRBV29-1 to TRBJ2-2; D is ambiguous. There are 13 residues in the CDR3. Trimming stripped 4 bases from V and 4 bases from J, with 10 bases between. The germline V gene encodes CDR1 SQVTM and CDR2 ANQGSEA. The CDR3 DNA is TGCAGCGTTGCTCTAGTGGCCACCGGGGAGCTGTTTTTT. Residues: CSVALVATGELFF.

V gene TRBV4-3 combines with J gene TRBJ2-7; D might be TRBD2 (6 bases). The germline V gene encodes CDR1 LGHNA and CDR2 YSLEER. V shed 3 bases and J shed 2 bases, with 17 bases lying between them. The CDR3 is 16 amino acids. CDR3 DNA sequence: TGCGCCAGCAGCCACGGGAGCGGAGGGGCCGCCTACGAGCAGTACTTC. It yields the protein CASSHGSGGAAYEQYF.

As to this clone: Different DNA sequences within this sample yield the same CDR3. The rearrangement links TRBV2 to TRBJ1-1; 10 nucleotides agree with TRBD1. Germline CDR1 reads SNHLY; CDR2 reads FYNNEI. The CDR3 totals 14 residues. The V and J ends lost 8 bases and 5 bases, in that order; junction bases with no gene match: 8. This chain's CDR3 is CASRPGQGNTEAFF. The CDR3, as DNA: TGTGCCAGCCGACCGGGACAGGGGAATACTGAAGCTTTCTTT. The whole variable domain, remainder taken from reference TRBV2 and TRBJ1-1, is EPEVTQTPSHQVTQMGQEVILRCVPISNHLYFYWYRQILGQKVEFLVSFYNNEISEKSEIFDDQFSVERPDGSNFTLKIRSTKLEDSAMYFCASRPGQGNTEAFFGQGTRLTVV.

V is TRBV9 and J is TRBJ2-7; a weak D match, TRBD1 (5 bases). Germline V gives CDR1 SGDLS, CDR2 YYNGEE. With 2 bases removed from V and 6 bases from J, the gap between germline ends came to 15 bases. There are 14 residues in the CDR3. CDR3 DNA sequence: TGTGCCAGCAGCGTTGGGGCAGGGAAGGTCGAGCAGTACTTC. Its protein is CASSVGAGKVEQYF.